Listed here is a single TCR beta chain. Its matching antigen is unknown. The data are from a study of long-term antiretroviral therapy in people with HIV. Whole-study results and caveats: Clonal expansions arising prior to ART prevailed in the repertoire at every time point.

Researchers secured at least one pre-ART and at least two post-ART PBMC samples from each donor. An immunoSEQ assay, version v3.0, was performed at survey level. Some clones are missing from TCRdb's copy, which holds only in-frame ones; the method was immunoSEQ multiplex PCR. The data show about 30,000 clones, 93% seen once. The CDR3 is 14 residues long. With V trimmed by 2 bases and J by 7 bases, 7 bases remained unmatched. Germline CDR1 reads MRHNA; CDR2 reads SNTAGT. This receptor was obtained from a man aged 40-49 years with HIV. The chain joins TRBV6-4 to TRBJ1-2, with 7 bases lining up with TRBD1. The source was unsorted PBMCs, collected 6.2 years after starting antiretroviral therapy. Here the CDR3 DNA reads TGTGCCAGCAGTGACGCAGGGGGTGGATCTGGCTACACCTTC. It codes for CASSDAGGGSGYTF.